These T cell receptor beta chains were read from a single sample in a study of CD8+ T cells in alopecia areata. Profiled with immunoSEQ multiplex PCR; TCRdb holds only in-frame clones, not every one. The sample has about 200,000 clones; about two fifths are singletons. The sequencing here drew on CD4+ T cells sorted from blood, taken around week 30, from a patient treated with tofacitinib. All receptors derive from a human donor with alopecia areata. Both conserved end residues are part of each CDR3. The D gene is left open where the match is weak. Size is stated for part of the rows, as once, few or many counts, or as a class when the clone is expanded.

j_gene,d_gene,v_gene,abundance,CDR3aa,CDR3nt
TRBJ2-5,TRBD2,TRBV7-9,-,CASSSTSGGGETQYF,TGTGCCAGCAGTTCGACTAGCGGAGGCGGAGAGACCCAGTACTTC
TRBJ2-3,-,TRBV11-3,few,CASSYRQAQVDTQYF,TGTGCCAGCAGCTATCGACAGGCCCAGGTGGATACGCAGTATTTT
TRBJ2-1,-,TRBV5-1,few,CASSLGSGLHNEQFF,TGCGCCAGCAGCTTGGGGAGCGGCCTCCACAATGAGCAGTTCTTC
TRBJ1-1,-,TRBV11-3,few,CASSLGRSNTEAFF,TGTGCCAGCAGCTTAGGACGGTCGAACACTGAAGCTTTCTTT
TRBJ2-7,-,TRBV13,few,CASSLVNEQYF,TGCGCCAGCAGCTTAGTCAACGAGCAGTACTTC
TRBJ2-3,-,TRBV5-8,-,CASREGKAEGTDTQYF,TGTGCCAGCAGAGAGGGTAAAGCGGAAGGCACAGATACGCAGTATTTT
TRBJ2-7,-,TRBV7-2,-,CASSDRGQREYEQYF,TGTGCCAGCAGCGACCGTGGACAGCGAGAATACGAGCAGTACTTC
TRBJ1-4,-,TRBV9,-,CASSVSPSGVNEKLFF,TGTGCCAGCAGCGTCTCTCCCAGCGGGGTTAATGAAAAACTGTTTTTT
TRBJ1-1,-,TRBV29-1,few,CSVSKGRTEAFF,TGCAGCGTTTCGAAGGGGCGGACTGAAGCTTTCTTT
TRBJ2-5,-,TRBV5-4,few,CASSFQGKETQYF,TGTGCCAGCAGCTTTCAGGGGAAAGAGACCCAGTACTTC
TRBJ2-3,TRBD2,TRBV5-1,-,CASSPGGGPSDTQYF,TGCGCCAGCAGCCCGGGAGGGGGGCCGTCGGATACGCAGTATTTT
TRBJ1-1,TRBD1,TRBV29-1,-,CSVYGQENTEAFF,TGCAGCGTGTATGGACAGGAGAACACTGAAGCTTTCTTT
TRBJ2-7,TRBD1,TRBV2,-,CASSVAAGGVYEQYF,TGTGCCAGCAGTGTCGCGGCAGGGGGCGTGTACGAGCAGTACTTC
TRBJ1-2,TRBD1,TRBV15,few,CATSPETNRGYGYTF,TGTGCCACCAGCCCCGAAACCAACAGGGGATACGGCTACACCTTC
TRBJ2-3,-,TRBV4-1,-,CASSQDGLTDTQYF,TGCGCCAGCAGCCAAGATGGTCTCACAGATACGCAGTATTTT